The subject of this entry is one T cell receptor (beta chain). Its antigen is not identified. This entry comes from a study of shared clonotypes between healthy human individuals. Findings and caveats of the study: Among the subsets, naive ones generally showed larger estimated richness than memory ones. Between several donors, naive CD4 clonotypes were shared at a level of around 4.9%. Sampling covered blood only; tissue repertoires likely differ.

Measured with immunoSEQ multiplex PCR; TCRdb has only the in-frame clones, and not every one. The sample has roughly 2.2 million clones, around 93% seen once. The germline CDR1 and CDR2 sequences are SGHTS and YDEGEE. The CDR3 has 17 amino acids. The trim removed 1 base at V and 6 bases at J, leaving 4 bases unmatched. The sequence was obtained from a man between 18 and 35 years old in good health. Some clones in this sample may be carry-over from other donors' samples. V and J are TRBV5-8 and TRBJ2-1; TRBD2 aligns across 16 bases. The sequenced sample was naive CD4+ T cells from PBMCs. Sample subset: CD45RA+ positively selected. The CDR3 reads CASSLWGLAGGFNEQFF. Written as DNA, the CDR3 is TGTGCCAGCAGCTTGTGGGGACTAGCGGGAGGGTTCAATGAGCAGTTCTTC.